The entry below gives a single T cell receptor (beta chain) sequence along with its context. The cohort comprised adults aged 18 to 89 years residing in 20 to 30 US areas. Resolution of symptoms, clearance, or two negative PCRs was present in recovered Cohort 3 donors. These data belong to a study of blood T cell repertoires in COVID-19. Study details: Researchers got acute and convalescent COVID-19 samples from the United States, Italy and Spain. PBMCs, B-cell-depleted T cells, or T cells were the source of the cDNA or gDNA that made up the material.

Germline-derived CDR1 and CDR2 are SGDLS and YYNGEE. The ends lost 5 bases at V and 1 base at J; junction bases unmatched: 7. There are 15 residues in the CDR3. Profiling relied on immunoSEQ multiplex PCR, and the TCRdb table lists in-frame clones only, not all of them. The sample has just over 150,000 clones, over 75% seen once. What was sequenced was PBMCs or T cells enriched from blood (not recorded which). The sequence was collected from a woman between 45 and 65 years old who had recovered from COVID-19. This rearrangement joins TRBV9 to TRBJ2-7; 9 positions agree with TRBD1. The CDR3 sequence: CASSWGQGPSYEQYF. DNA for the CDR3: TGTGCCAGCAGTTGGGGACAGGGTCCTTCCTACGAGCAGTACTTC.